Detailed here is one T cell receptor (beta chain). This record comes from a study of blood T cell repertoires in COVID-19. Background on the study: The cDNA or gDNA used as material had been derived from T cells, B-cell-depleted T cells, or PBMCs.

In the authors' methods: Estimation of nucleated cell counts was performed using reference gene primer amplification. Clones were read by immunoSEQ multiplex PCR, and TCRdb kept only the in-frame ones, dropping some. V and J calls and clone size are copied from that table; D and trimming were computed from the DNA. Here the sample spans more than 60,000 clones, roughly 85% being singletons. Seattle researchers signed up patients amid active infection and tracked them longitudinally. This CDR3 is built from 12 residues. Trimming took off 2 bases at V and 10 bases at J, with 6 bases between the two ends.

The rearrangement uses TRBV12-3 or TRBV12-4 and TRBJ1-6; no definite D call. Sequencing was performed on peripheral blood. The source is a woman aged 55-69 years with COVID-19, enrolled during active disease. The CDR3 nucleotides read TGTGCCAGCAGTTTATTGGCCTCACCCCTCCACTTT. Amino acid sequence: CASSLLASPLHF.